A single sample gave rise to the 8 T cell receptor beta chains below, sequenced in a study of blood T cell repertoires in COVID-19. The repertoire was sequenced with immunoSEQ multiplex PCR; TCRdb's copy has only in-frame clones and lacks some. The sample has just over 300,000 clones, around 85% seen once; the top ten hold about 2%. Specimen: PBMCs or T cells enriched from blood (not recorded which). These receptors came from a man aged 30-40 years who had recovered from COVID-19.

This rearrangement joins TRBV2 to TRBJ1-6; D might be TRBD1 (6 bases). With 6 bases removed from V and 10 bases from J, the gap between germline ends came to 13 bases. Germline lookup yields CDR1 SNHLY and CDR2 FYNNEI. The CDR3 length is 13 residues. The CDR3 loop reads CASRGGGKSPLHF. The CDR3 region has the DNA TGTGCCAGCAGGGGAGGGGGAAAGTCACCCCTCCACTTT.

This clone was seen once. The J gene is TRBJ2-5, the V gene TRBV7-2, with TRBD1 matching 7 bases. In germline, CDR1 is SGHTA, CDR2 FQGNSA. The CDR3 is 16 amino acids. The junction had 10 bases not matched to a gene; V was cut back by 1 base and J by 5 bases. CDR3 protein: CASSLEGGWEVETQYF. The CDR3 nucleotides read TGTGCCAGCAGCTTAGAAGGGGGCTGGGAAGTGGAGACCCAGTACTTC.

This clone was seen only a few times. This sequence joins TRBV6-4 and TRBJ2-3, with 8 bases fitting TRBD2. The CDR3 sequence is 15 residues long. Germline CDR1 and CDR2: MRHNA and SNTAGT. Germline trimming cut 3 bases from V and 3 bases from J; bases unmatched to any gene: 5. Written as DNA, the CDR3 is TGTGCCAGCAGTGAAGCGGCTAGCGGGACAGATACGCAGTATTTT. Its protein is CASSEAASGTDTQYF.

The rearrangement links TRBV29-1 to TRBJ2-7, with 12 bases aligning to TRBD2. The CDR3 has 17 residues. After removal of 3 bases from V and 7 bases from J, the junction contained 16 bases not matched to a gene. The germline gives CDR1 SQVTM, CDR2 ANQGSEA. The CDR3 DNA reads TGCAGCGTTGAGATCTCGACTAGCGGGGGCCGCCTATGGGAGCAGTACTTC. This codes for CSVEISTSGGRLWEQYF.

As to this clone: Other DNA sequences from this sample encode an identical CDR3 as well. The chain uses TRBV6-5 and TRBJ1-6; TRBD1 matches 8 bases. Germline V gene sequence: CDR1 MNHEY, CDR2 SVGAGI. J was trimmed by 7 bases and V by 3 bases; bases with no gene match: 5. This CDR3 region has 15 residues. CDR3 nucleotides: TGTGCCAGCAGTTATCGACAGGGGCGGAATTCACCCCTCCACTTT. This gives the protein CASSYRQGRNSPLHF.

The chain recombines TRBV19 with TRBJ1-2, with 8 bases fitting TRBD1. CDR3 length: 13 amino acids. Germline CDR1 reads LNHDA; CDR2 reads SQIVND (reference sequence). The trim removed 5 bases at V and 8 bases at J, leaving 7 bases unmatched. The CDR3 nucleotides read TGTGCCAGTAGTCCGCGGACAGGGTACGGCTACACCTTC. Encoded protein: CASSPRTGYGYTF. Drawing the rest from reference TRBV19 and TRBJ1-2, the complete variable domain is DGGITQSPKYLFRKEGQNVTLSCEQNLNHDAMYWYRQDPGQGLRLIYYSQIVNDFQKGDIAEGYSVSREKKESFPLTVTSAQKNPTAFYLCASSPRTGYGYTFGSGTRLTVV.

The chain combines TRBV5-5 with TRBJ1-3; a weak D match, TRBD1 (6 bases). The germline gives CDR1 SGHKS, CDR2 YYEKEE (reference sequence). V gave up 4 bases and J gave up 0 bases, with 11 bases separating them. The CDR3 runs 15 residues. DNA for the CDR3: TGTGCCAGCAGCCAAAGGGGGGGCTCTGGAAACACCATATATTTT. Protein sequence: CASSQRGGSGNTIYF.

The chain joins TRBV18 to TRBJ2-1; 7 nucleotides match TRBD1. This CDR3 has 15 residues. Losses at the gene ends were 5 bases for V and 1 base for J; bases not matched to a gene: 5. From germline, CDR1 is KGHSH and CDR2 LQKENI. The CDR3 spells CASSGNRGSYNEQFF. The CDR3 DNA reads as TGTGCCAGCTCAGGGAACAGGGGATCCTACAATGAGCAGTTCTTC.